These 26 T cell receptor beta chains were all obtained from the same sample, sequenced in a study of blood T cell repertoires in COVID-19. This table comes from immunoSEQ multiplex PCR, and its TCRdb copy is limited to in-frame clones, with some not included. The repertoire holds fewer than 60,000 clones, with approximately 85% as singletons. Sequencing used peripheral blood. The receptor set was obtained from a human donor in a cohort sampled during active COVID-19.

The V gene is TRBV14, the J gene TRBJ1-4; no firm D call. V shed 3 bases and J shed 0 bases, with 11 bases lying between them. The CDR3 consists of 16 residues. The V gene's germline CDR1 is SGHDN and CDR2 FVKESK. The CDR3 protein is CASSHRVVSTNEKLFF. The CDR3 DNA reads TGTGCCAGCAGCCATAGAGTCGTGTCAACTAATGAAAAACTGTTTTTT.

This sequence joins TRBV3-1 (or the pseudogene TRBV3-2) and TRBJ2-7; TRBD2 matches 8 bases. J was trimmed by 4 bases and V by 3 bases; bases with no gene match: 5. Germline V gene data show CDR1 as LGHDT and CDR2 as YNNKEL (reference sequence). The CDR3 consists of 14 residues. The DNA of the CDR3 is TGTGCCAGCAGCCAGGGACTAGGGTATTACGAGCAGTACTTC. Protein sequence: CASSQGLGYYEQYF.

The CDR3 sequence: CASSQEAADSPSGYTF. In DNA, the CDR3 is TGCGCCAGCAGCCAAGAGGCGGCAGACTCCCCGAGTGGCTACACCTTC. The genes are TRBV4-3 and TRBJ1-2; D remains unclear. V gave up 0 bases and J gave up 7 bases, with 18 bases separating them. Germline-derived CDR1 and CDR2 are LGHNA and YSLEER. CDR3 length: 16 residues.

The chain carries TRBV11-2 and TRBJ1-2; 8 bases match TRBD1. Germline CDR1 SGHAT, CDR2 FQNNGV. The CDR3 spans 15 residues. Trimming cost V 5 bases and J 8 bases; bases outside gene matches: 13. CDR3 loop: CASSGIDQGARGYTF. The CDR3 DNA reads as TGTGCCAGCAGCGGGATCGACCAGGGGGCGCGCGGCTACACCTTC. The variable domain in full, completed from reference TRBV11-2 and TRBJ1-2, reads EAGVAQSPRYKIIEKRQSVAFWCNPISGHATLYWYQQILGQGPKLLIQFQNNGVVDDSQLPKDRFSAERLKGVDSTLKIQPAKLEDSAVYLCASSGIDQGARGYTFGSGTRLTVV.

CDR3 in amino acids: CASSFRGGGYEQYF. As DNA, the CDR3 is TGCGCCAGCAGCTTCAGAGGGGGCGGCTACGAGCAGTACTTC. The chain employs TRBV5-1 and TRBJ2-7, with 7 bases that match TRBD1. Looked up from germline, CDR1 is SGHRS and CDR2 is YFSETQ. The CDR3 runs 14 residues. V lost 2 bases to trimming and J lost 3 bases; unmatched junction nucleotides: 5.

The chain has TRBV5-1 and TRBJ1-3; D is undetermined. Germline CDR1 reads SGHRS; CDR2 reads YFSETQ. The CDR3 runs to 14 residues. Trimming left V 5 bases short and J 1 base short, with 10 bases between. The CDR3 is CASSSSQSGNTIYF. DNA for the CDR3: TGCGCCAGCAGTAGCAGCCAATCTGGAAACACCATATATTTT. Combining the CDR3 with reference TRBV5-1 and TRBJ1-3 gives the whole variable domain KAGVTQTPRYLIKTRGQQVTLSCSPISGHRSVSWYQQTPGQGLQFLFEYFSETQRNKGNFPGRFSGRQFSNSRSEMNVSTLELGDSALYLCASSSSQSGNTIYFGEGSWLTVV.

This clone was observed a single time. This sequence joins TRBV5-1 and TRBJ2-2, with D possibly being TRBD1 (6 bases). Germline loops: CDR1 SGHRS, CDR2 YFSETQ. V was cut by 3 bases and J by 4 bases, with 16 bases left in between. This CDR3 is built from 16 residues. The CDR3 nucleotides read TGCGCCAGCAGCTCAAAGGGGGATTGGAGCACCGGGGAGCTGTTTTTT. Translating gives CASSSKGDWSTGELFF.

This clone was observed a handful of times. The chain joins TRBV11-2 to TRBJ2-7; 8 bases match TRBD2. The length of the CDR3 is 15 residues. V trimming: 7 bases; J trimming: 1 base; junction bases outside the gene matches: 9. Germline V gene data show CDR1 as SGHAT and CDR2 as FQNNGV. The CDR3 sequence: CASTPSGSSSYEQYF. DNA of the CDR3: TGTGCCAGCACCCCGAGCGGGAGTTCATCCTACGAGCAGTACTTC.

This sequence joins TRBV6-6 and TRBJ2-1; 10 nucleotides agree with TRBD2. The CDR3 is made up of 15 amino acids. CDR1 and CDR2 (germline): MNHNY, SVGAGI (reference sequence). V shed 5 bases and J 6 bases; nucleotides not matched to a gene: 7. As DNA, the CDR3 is TGTGCCAGCAGTCTTGGTCTAGCGGGAGTCAATGAGCAGTTCTTC. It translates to CASSLGLAGVNEQFF.

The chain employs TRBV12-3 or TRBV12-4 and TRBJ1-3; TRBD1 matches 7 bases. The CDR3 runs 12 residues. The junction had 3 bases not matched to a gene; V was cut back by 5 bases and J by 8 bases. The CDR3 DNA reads TGTGCCAGCAGTGCAGGGGGTCACACCATATATTTT. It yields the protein CASSAGGHTIYF.

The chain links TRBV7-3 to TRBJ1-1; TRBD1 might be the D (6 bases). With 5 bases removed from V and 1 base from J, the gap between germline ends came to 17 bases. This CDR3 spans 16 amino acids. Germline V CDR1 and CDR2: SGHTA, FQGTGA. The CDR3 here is CASSPHGGISNTEAFF. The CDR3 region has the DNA TGTGCCAGCAGCCCCCATGGGGGCATTTCGAACACTGAAGCTTTCTTT.

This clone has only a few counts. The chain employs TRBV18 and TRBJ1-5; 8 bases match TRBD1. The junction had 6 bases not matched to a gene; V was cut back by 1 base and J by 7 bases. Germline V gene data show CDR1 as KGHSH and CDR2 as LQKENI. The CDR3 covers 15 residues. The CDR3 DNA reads TGTGCCAGCTCACCACTTGGACAGGGCGGACAGCCCCAGCATTTT. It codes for CASSPLGQGGQPQHF.

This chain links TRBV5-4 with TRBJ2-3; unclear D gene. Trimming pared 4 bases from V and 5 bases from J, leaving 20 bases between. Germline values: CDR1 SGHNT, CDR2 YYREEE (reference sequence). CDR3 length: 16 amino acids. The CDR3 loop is CASSPRQDIGRDTQYF. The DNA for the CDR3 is TGTGCCAGCAGCCCCCGTCAGGATATTGGAAGAGATACGCAGTATTTT.

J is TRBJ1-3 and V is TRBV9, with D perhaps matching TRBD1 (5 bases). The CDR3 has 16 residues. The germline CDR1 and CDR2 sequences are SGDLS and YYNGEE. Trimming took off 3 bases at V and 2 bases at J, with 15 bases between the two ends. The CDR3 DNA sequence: TGTGCCAGCAGCGCTGGGGTGGGGGGTACTGGAAACACCATATATTTT. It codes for CASSAGVGGTGNTIYF.

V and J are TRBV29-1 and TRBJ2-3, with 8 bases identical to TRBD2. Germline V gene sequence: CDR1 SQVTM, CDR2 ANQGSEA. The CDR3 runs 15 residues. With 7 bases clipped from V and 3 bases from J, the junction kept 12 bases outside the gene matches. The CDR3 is CSAAPQRESTDTQYF. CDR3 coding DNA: TGCAGCGCCGCCCCCCAGCGGGAGTCAACAGATACGCAGTATTTT.

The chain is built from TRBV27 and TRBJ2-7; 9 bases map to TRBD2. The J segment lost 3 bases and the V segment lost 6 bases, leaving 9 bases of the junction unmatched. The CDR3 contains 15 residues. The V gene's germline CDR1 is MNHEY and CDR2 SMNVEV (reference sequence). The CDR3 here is CASRRSGSGVYEQYF. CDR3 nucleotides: TGTGCCAGCAGACGTAGCGGGAGTGGGGTCTACGAGCAGTACTTC.

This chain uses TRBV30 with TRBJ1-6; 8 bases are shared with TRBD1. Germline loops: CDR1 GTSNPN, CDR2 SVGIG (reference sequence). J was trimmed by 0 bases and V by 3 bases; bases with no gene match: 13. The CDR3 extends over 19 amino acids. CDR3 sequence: CAWSADRGLRSSYNSPLHF. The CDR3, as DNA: TGTGCCTGGAGCGCCGACAGGGGCCTTAGGAGCTCCTATAATTCACCCCTCCACTTT.

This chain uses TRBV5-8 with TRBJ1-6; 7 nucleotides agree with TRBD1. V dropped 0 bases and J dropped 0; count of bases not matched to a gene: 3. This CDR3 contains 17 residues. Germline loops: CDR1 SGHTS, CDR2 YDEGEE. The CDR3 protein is CASSLGQGRSYNSPLHF. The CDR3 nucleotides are TGTGCCAGCAGCTTGGGACAGGGCCGCTCCTATAATTCACCCCTCCACTTT.

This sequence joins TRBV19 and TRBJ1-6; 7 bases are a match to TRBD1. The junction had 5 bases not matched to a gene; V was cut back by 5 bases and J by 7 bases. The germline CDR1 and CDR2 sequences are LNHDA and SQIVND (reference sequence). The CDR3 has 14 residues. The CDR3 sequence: CASSHRDSNSPLHF. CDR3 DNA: TGTGCCAGTAGTCACCGGGACAGCAATTCACCCCTCCACTTT.

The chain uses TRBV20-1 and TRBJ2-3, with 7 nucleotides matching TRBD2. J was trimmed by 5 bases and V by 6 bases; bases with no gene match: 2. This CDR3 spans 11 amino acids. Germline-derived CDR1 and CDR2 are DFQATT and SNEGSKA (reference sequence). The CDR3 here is CSAERGDTQYF. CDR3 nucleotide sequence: TGCAGTGCCGAGCGGGGAGATACGCAGTATTTT.

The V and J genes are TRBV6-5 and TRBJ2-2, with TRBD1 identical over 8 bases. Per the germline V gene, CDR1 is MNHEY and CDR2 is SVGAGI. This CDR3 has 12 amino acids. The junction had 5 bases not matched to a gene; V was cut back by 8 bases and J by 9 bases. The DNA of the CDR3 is TGTGCCAGCGGGACAGGTGCCAGGGAGCTGTTTTTT. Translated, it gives CASGTGARELFF.

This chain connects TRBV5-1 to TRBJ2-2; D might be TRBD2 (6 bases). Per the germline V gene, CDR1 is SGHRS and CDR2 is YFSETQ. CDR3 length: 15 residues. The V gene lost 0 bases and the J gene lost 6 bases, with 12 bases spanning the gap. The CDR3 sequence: CASSLGTIGPGELFF. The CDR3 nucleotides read TGCGCCAGCAGCTTGGGGACTATCGGGCCCGGGGAGCTGTTTTTT.

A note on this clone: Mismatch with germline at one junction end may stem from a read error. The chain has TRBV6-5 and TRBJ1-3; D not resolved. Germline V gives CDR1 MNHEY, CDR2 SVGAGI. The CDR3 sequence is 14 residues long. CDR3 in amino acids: CASSSPGSGYTIYF. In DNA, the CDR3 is TGTGCCAGCAGTTCCCCAGGCTCTGGATACACCATATATTTT.

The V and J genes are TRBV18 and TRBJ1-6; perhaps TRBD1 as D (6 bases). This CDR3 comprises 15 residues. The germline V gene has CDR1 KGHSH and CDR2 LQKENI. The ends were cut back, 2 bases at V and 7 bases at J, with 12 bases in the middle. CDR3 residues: CASSPGRGSNSPLHF. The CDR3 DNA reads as TGTGCCAGCTCACCAGGCAGGGGCTCCAATTCACCCCTCCACTTT.

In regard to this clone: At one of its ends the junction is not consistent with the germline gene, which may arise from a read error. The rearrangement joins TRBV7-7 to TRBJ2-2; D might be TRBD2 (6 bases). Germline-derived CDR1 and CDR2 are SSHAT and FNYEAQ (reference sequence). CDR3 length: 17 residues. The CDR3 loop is CASSTHRPGAGVGELFF. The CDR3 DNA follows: TGTGCTAGCAGCACCCACCGGCCGGGAGCCGGGGTCGGGGAGCTGTTTTTT.

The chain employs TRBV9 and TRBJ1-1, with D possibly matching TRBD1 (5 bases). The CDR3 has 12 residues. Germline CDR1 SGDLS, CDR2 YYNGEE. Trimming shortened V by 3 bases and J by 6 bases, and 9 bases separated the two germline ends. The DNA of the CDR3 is TGTGCCAGCAGCGCGGGGGTGGCTGAAGCTTTCTTT. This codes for CASSAGVAEAFF.